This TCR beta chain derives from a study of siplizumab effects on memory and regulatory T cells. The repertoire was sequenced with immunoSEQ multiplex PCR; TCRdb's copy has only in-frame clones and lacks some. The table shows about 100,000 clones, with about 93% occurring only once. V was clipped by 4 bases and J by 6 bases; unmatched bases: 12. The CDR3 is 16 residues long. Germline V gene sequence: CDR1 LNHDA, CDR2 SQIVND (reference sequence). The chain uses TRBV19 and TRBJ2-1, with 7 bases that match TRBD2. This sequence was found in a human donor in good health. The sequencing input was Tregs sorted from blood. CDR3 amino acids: CASSRWGGPYFNEQFF. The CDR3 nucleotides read TGTGCCAGTAGTAGGTGGGGAGGGCCGTATTTCAATGAGCAGTTCTTC.